This TCR beta chain was recorded in a study of identical twins. In its sample, this clonotype was seen a few times. The authors used template switching to add a universal primer site and gave cDNA unique molecular identifiers. MiXCR, applied by TCRdb to the 5' RACE reads, yields one record per CDR3 protein. The repertoire consists of about 530,000 distinct CDR3 sequences, with approximately 20% occurring once and the leading ten covering more than 0.4%. V was pared by 3 bases and J by 6 bases, with 10 bases between. Germline V gives CDR1 SQVTM, CDR2 ANQGSEA. The CDR3 has 12 residues. This sample was shared with a second study, whose subject was yellow fever vaccine responses in identical twins.

The TCR sequence derives from a woman aged 18 to 35 in good health. This chain connects TRBV29-1 to TRBJ2-3; no reliable D call. The sequencing input was CD4+ T cells sorted from blood. The CDR3 protein is CSVDGSRDTQYF. DNA for the CDR3: TGCAGCGTTGACGGTTCCCGGGATACGCAGTATTTT.